These T cell receptor beta chains were read from a single sample in a study of shared T cell receptors in the human thymus. TCRdb's table, derived via immunoSEQ multiplex PCR, lists solely in-frame clones and lacks some. The repertoire consists of fewer than 700,000 clones, with 85% to 90% occurring once and the leading ten covering 0.01%. The sample was also linked to a second study, of human thymus T cells.

Sequencing used thymocytes. The receptors were sampled from a boy younger than two with a congenital heart defect. CDR3s include the opening cysteine and the closing phenylalanine or tryptophan. The D gene is left open where the match is weak. Not all rows give a size; the values are once, few, many and, for expanded clones, a class.

J,size,D,V,CDR3,DNA
TRBJ2-1,.,TRBD2,TRBV4-3,CASSQHGTSGRAESYNEQFF,TGCGCCAGCAGCCAACACGGGACTAGCGGGAGGGCCGAATCCTACAATGAGCAGTTCTTC
TRBJ2-2,.,.,TRBV29-1,CSVEDRGGGGPGELFF,TGCAGCGTTGAAGATAGAGGCGGAGGAGGCCCCGGGGAGCTGTTTTTT
TRBJ1-5,.,.,TRBV6-6,CASSYGAQLLDQPQHF,TGTGCCAGCAGTTACGGGGCGCAGCTCCTCGATCAGCCCCAGCATTTT
TRBJ1-2,.,TRBD1,TRBV6-1,CASSPRQGSACGYTF,TGTGCCAGCAGTCCTCGACAGGGGTCGGCTTGCGGCTACACCTTC
TRBJ2-1,.,TRBD2,TRBV29-1,CSVEDRSGLAGDNEQFF,TGCAGCGTTGAAGATCGCTCGGGACTAGCGGGGGACAATGAGCAGTTCTTC
TRBJ1-1,.,.,TRBV28,CASSYDRVNTEAFF,TGTGCCAGCAGCTATGACCGGGTTAACACTGAAGCTTTCTTT
TRBJ2-1,.,.,TRBV4-3,CASSQDLGPLSDEQFF,TGCGCCAGCAGCCAAGATTTGGGGCCGCTGAGCGATGAGCAGTTCTTC
TRBJ2-2,.,.,TRBV4-1,CASRDDYLENTGELFF,TGCGCCAGCAGGGACGACTACCTAGAGAACACCGGGGAGCTGTTTTTT
TRBJ1-3,.,TRBD1,TRBV6-6,CASRKGRTGAGNTIYF,TGTGCCAGCAGGAAGGGGAGGACAGGGGCTGGAAACACCATATATTTT
TRBJ2-3,.,.,TRBV27,CASKVEADTDTQYF,TGTGCCAGCAAGGTGGAAGCGGACACAGATACGCAGTATTTT
TRBJ1-1,few,TRBD1,TRBV5-1,CASSPGQGTMDTEAFF,TGCGCCAGCAGCCCCGGACAGGGGACTATGGACACTGAAGCTTTCTTT
TRBJ2-2,.,TRBD2,TRBV28,CASILALAGANTGELFF,TGTGCCAGCATCCTCGCCTTGGCGGGGGCGAACACCGGGGAGCTGTTTTTT
TRBJ2-5,.,TRBD2,TRBV9,CASSVGLAGVETQYF,TGTGCCAGCAGCGTAGGTTTAGCGGGAGTGGAGACCCAGTACTTC
TRBJ2-2,.,.,TRBV4-3,CASSQEAQEVRGTNTGELFF,TGCGCCAGCAGCCAAGAGGCCCAAGAAGTAAGGGGTACGAACACCGGGGAGCTGTTTTTT
TRBJ2-7,.,TRBD2,TRBV7-9,CASSASGSSDYEQYF,TGTGCCAGCAGCGCTAGCGGGAGCTCCGACTACGAGCAGTACTTC
TRBJ2-3,.,.,TRBV28,CASNKTGRTPLSADTQYF,TGTGCCAGCAACAAGACAGGACGGACCCCTTTGAGCGCAGATACGCAGTATTTT
TRBJ2-7,.,TRBD1,TRBV18,CASSPQRDRDPYEQYF,TGTGCCAGCTCACCACAGCGGGACAGGGATCCCTACGAGCAGTACTTC
TRBJ2-3,.,TRBD2,TRBV5-1,CASSPGLAYTDTQYF,TGCGCCAGCAGCCCGGGACTAGCGTACACAGATACGCAGTATTTT
TRBJ2-2,.,.,TRBV18,CASSRLLEGDVGELFF,TGTGCCAGCTCACGCCTTCTGGAAGGGGATGTCGGGGAGCTGTTTTTT
TRBJ2-5,.,TRBD2,TRBV2,CATRGQREAHGAETQYF,TGTGCCACCCGGGGCCAGCGGGAGGCGCACGGTGCAGAGACCCAGTACTTC